This TCR beta chain was identified in a study of blood T cell repertoires in COVID-19. Study overall: Donors in the United States, Italy and Spain gave samples during acute or convalescent COVID-19. T cells, B-cell-depleted T cells, or PBMCs provided the cDNA or gDNA that served as material.

CDR1 and CDR2 from the germline V gene are MGHDK and SYGVNS. The length of the CDR3 is 14 residues. V lost 4 bases to trimming and J lost 5 bases, with 14 bases between them. The Seattle patients, enrolled during active infection, were followed longitudinally. Only in-frame clones appear in the TCRdb table, and some are missing; sequencing was by immunoSEQ multiplex PCR. The repertoire holds approximately 300,000 clones, around 85% seen once, with 0.7% to 1% in the top ten. The receptor was isolated from a human donor with COVID-19, enrolled during active disease. The donor label of this sample is uncertain. This chain links TRBV25-1 with TRBJ1-2; D may be TRBD1 (5 bases). The material sequenced was peripheral blood. CDR3 sequence: CASSGDPTVYGYTF. Written as DNA, the CDR3 is TGTGCCAGCAGTGGAGATCCGACAGTATATGGCTACACCTTC.